This is a list of T cell receptor beta chains from one sample in a study of T cell repertoires in cytomegalovirus infection. TCRdb called the reads again in MiXCR, with one record for every CDR3 protein. The table shows 630,000 or so distinct CDR3 sequences, with 24% occurring only once. Material: CD8+ T cells from PBMCs. Every receptor here comes from a human donor in good health (CMV status not recorded). Some clones in this sample may be carry-over from other donors' samples. Both conserved end residues are part of each CDR3. The D gene is left open where the match is weak. A clone size is listed for some rows: how often the clone was seen (once, few, many), or a class if it is expanded.

TRBJ2-1 TRBV20-1 NA 9 NA CSDTREQFF TGCAGTGACACTAGGGAGCAGTTCTTC
TRBJ2-5 TRBV7-2 many 17 TRBD2 CASSFLAGGPPLETQYF TGTGCCAGCAGCTTTCTAGCGGGGGGGCCGCCCCTGGAGACCCAGTACTTC
TRBJ2-1 TRBV7-9 few 15 NA CASSLAPGALNEQFF TGTGCCAGCAGCTTAGCTCCAGGGGCCCTCAATGAGCAGTTCTTC
TRBJ2-5 TRBV7-9 few 15 NA CASSGTELFQETQYF TGTGCCAGCAGCGGGACGGAACTCTTCCAAGAGACCCAGTACTTC
TRBJ2-7 TRBV20-1 few 20 NA CSARLPFKSGPDRISYEQYF TGCAGTGCTAGGTTACCCTTTAAAAGTGGCCCGGACAGAATCTCCTACGAGCAGTACTTC
TRBJ2-1 TRBV18 few 15 TRBD1 CASSPIATGAHEQFF TGTGCCAGCTCACCAATCGCGACAGGGGCGCATGAGCAGTTCTTC
TRBJ2-2 TRBV7-9 many 15 NA CASSLDRRVTGELFF TGTGCCAGCAGCTTAGACCGCAGGGTGACCGGGGAGCTGTTTTTT
TRBJ2-3 TRBV27 few 14 TRBD1 CASTTGVRTDTQYF TGTGCCAGCACGACAGGGGTTCGAACAGATACGCAGTATTTT
TRBJ2-5 TRBV6-6 NA 10 NA CASYGETQYF TGTGCCAGTTACGGAGAGACCCAGTACTTC
TRBJ2-1 TRBV5-6 few 12 NA CASSLSGPEQFF TGTGCCAGCAGCTTATCAGGGCCTGAGCAGTTCTTC
TRBJ2-1 TRBV5-5 few 13 NA CASSLDFDNEQFF TGTGCCAGCAGCTTGGACTTTGACAATGAGCAGTTCTTC
TRBJ1-1 TRBV6-6 few 16 TRBD1 CASTKGQQGAHTEAFF TGTGCCAGCACAAAAGGCCAACAGGGGGCTCACACTGAAGCTTTCTTT
TRBJ2-3 TRBV19 few 15 TRBD2 CASSPERGVTDTQYF TGTGCCAGTAGTCCGGAGCGGGGGGTCACAGATACGCAGTATTTT
TRBJ2-1 TRBV6-4 once 16 TRBD2 CASSLTSGGAANEQFF TGTGCCAGCAGTCTTACTAGCGGGGGGGCAGCGAATGAGCAGTTCTTC
TRBJ1-1 TRBV5-6 few 16 TRBD1 CASSLGQGTVYTEAFF TGTGCCAGCAGCTTGGGACAAGGGACAGTTTACACTGAAGCTTTCTTT
TRBJ2-5 TRBV7-9 many 11 NA CASRYQETQYF TGTGCCAGCAGGTACCAAGAGACCCAGTACTTC
TRBJ1-1 TRBV20-1 NA 13 NA CSARDSAYTEAFF TGCAGTGCTAGAGATTCAGCCTACACTGAAGCTTTCTTT
TRBJ1-5 TRBV6-1 many 14 NA CASSDNRGNQPQHF TGTGCCAGCAGTGATAACAGGGGCAATCAGCCCCAGCATTTT
TRBJ2-3 TRBV11-3 many 15 NA CASSSPGGGRDTQYF TGTGCCAGCAGCTCACCCGGCGGGGGCCGTGATACGCAGTATTTT
TRBJ2-5 TRBV9 few 15 TRBD2 CASSVTSGRQETQYF TGTGCCAGCAGCGTGACTAGCGGGCGCCAAGAGACCCAGTACTTC
TRBJ2-3 TRBV4-2 NA 16 NA CASSQVDETSADTQYF TGTGCCAGCAGCCAAGTTGACGAGACTAGTGCAGATACGCAGTATTTT
TRBJ1-3 TRBV7-6 many 14 NA CASSLGVQGNTIYF TGTGCCAGCAGCTTAGGGGTCCAAGGAAACACCATATATTTT
TRBJ1-1 TRBV7-9 NA 13 NA CASSPTGFGEAFF TGTGCCAGCAGCCCCACAGGGTTTGGTGAAGCTTTCTTT
TRBJ2-5 TRBV19 NA 16 NA CASSPDLGQPQETQYF TGTGCCAGTAGTCCCGACCTCGGACAGCCCCAAGAGACCCAGTACTTC
TRBJ2-3 TRBV11-2 few 15 NA CASSATVYRTDTQYF TGTGCCAGCAGCGCTACAGTCTATCGCACAGATACGCAGTATTTT
TRBJ2-7 TRBV10-3 few 15 NA CAITGGAGDSYEQYF TGTGCCATAACAGGAGGGGCAGGGGACTCCTACGAGCAGTACTTC
TRBJ2-5 TRBV7-2 many 16 NA CASSFEGRGGQETQYF TGTGCCAGCAGCTTCGAGGGGAGGGGGGGTCAAGAGACCCAGTACTTC
TRBJ1-5 TRBV6-6 few 14 NA CASNGLGGNQPQHF TGTGCCAGCAACGGGTTAGGGGGCAATCAGCCCCAGCATTTT
TRBJ2-3 TRBV13 NA 19 NA CASSLRAWSDGHSTDTQYF TGTGCCAGCAGCTTAAGAGCCTGGTCGGACGGACATAGCACAGATACGCAGTATTTT
TRBJ1-2 TRBV5-4 NA 17 NA CASSRARNTDDNYGYTF TGTGCCAGCAGCCGCGCCCGGAACACCGACGATAACTATGGCTACACCTTC
TRBJ2-7 TRBV6-6 NA 14 TRBD2 CASSLAGERNEQYF TGTGCCAGCAGTTTAGCGGGGGAGAGGAACGAGCAGTACTTC
TRBJ1-4 TRBV7-2 many 16 TRBD1 CASSSGQGAPSEKLFF TGTGCCAGCAGCTCGGGACAGGGGGCGCCGAGTGAAAAACTGTTTTTT
TRBJ2-1 TRBV7-6 many 17 TRBD2 CASSLLAGALPYNEQFF TGTGCCAGCAGCTTACTAGCGGGGGCCCTTCCCTACAATGAGCAGTTCTTC
TRBJ2-1 TRBV28 many 18 TRBD1 CASSLTGTGSSSYNEQFF TGTGCCAGCAGTCTTACCGGGACAGGGTCGAGCTCCTACAATGAGCAGTTCTTC
TRBJ2-1 TRBV20-1 NA 16 TRBD2 CSALTSGVSYYNEQFF TGCAGTGCTTTGACTAGCGGGGTATCTTACTACAATGAGCAGTTCTTC
TRBJ1-1 TRBV10-3 NA 16 TRBD1 CAISGNPDRASPEAFF TGTGCCATCAGTGGGAACCCTGACAGGGCCAGTCCTGAAGCTTTCTTT